This T cell receptor beta chain was identified in a study of OX40 agonist ivuxolimab in advanced cancers. In the study overall: Three patients responded partially, comprising one with hepatocellular carcinoma and two with cutaneous melanoma.

The CDR3 has 12 amino acids. Trimming stripped 4 bases from V and 4 bases from J, with 8 bases between. Looked up from germline, CDR1 is SGHTA and CDR2 is FQGNSA. Autoimmune disease history or systemic immunosuppression meant exclusion. Repertoires were generated with immunoSEQ multiplex PCR, while TCRdb's copy carries only in-frame clones and drops some. The sample contains tens of thousands of clones, 86% of which appear only once. The rearrangement joins TRBV7-2 to TRBJ2-7, with D unresolved. This material consisted of CD4+ or CD8+ T cells sorted from blood, taken in a trial of the OX40 agonist ivuxolimab. This sequence originates from an adult with an advanced solid tumor such as melanoma, head and neck, liver or kidney cancer. CDR3 sequence: CASSSIIYEQYF. CDR3 coding DNA: TGTGCCAGCAGCTCGATCATATACGAGCAGTACTTC.